This TCR beta chain was identified in a study of blood T cell repertoires in COVID-19. Study-wide background: Donors in the United States, Italy and Spain gave samples during acute or convalescent COVID-19. The analysed material was cDNA or gDNA that came from T cells, B-cell-depleted T cells, or PBMCs.

In the original workflow: How many nucleated cells were present was estimated from reference gene primer amplification. Only in-frame clones appear in the TCRdb table, and some are missing; sequencing was by immunoSEQ multiplex PCR. That table gives V, J and clone size, and the DNA gave D and trimming. The data show 200,000 to 250,000 clones, approximately 78% seen once. Trimming stripped 3 bases from V and 7 bases from J, with 19 bases between. The length of the CDR3 is 16 residues. Per germline, CDR1 SGHTA and CDR2 FQGNSA. Sequencing input: peripheral blood. The V gene is TRBV7-2, the J gene TRBJ2-4; perhaps TRBD2 as D (5 bases). The TCR was taken from a woman aged 80 or over with COVID-19, enrolled during active disease. CDR3 loop: CASSLSADLNGNIQYF. The CDR3 region has the DNA TGTGCCAGCAGCTTGTCAGCGGACCTCAATGGGAACATTCAGTACTTC. Full variable domain (remainder filled in from reference TRBV7-2 and TRBJ2-4): GAGVSQSPSNKVTEKGKDVELRCDPISGHTALYWYRQSLGQGLEFLIYFQGNSAPDKSGLPSDRFSAERTGGSVSTLTIQRTQQEDSAVYLCASSLSADLNGNIQYFGAGTRLSVL.